The 7 T cell receptor beta chains below were found in one sample sequenced in a study of blood T cell repertoires in COVID-19. Generated by immunoSEQ multiplex PCR, the TCRdb table keeps only in-frame clones and is missing some. The repertoire has about 55,000 clones, 80% to 90% of them found once; the top ten carry roughly 3.4%. Specimen: peripheral blood. These receptors all come from a man in his forties with COVID-19, enrolled during active disease.

This clone was recorded a few times. This chain links TRBV7-9 with TRBJ2-1, with D unclear. This CDR3 contains 12 residues. The germline V and J ends were trimmed by 5 bases and 4 bases, with 6 bases remaining between them. Germline V gives CDR1 SEHNR, CDR2 FQNEAQ (reference sequence). CDR3 sequence (DNA): TGTGCCAGCAGCCCCCAGTACAATGAGCAGTTCTTC. Its protein product is CASSPQYNEQFF.

This clone was observed once. The chain has TRBV24-1 and TRBJ2-1, with 10 bases identical to TRBD1. V lost 6 bases, J lost 7 bases, and 8 bases stayed unmatched. This CDR3 has 15 amino acids. CDR1 is KGHDR, CDR2 SFDVKD, per germline. The CDR3 loop reads CATSRQGQGLNEQFF. The CDR3, as DNA: TGTGCCACCAGTAGGCAGGGACAGGGGTTAAATGAGCAGTTCTTC.

The rearrangement links TRBV3-1 (or the pseudogene TRBV3-2) to TRBJ2-5; the D gene is possibly TRBD2 (5 bases). This CDR3 comprises 14 residues. Between the trimmed V and J ends, which lost 2 bases and 5 bases, there was a span of 12 bases. Germline CDR1 LGHDT, CDR2 YNNKEL (reference sequence). The CDR3 loop is CASSQRRPMETQYF. CDR3 coding DNA: TGTGCCAGCAGCCAAAGGAGGCCGATGGAGACCCAGTACTTC.

This chain uses TRBV19 with TRBJ2-7; D might be TRBD1 (5 bases). Germline values: CDR1 LNHDA, CDR2 SQIVND (reference sequence). The CDR3 totals 14 residues. The ends were cut back, 1 base at V and 2 bases at J, with 9 bases in the middle. The CDR3: CASSIGAGPYEQYF. Written as DNA, the CDR3 is TGTGCCAGTAGTATAGGGGCAGGGCCCTACGAGCAGTACTTC.

The rearrangement links TRBV4-1 to TRBJ2-7, with 9 bases aligning to TRBD2. CDR1 MGHRA and CDR2 YSYEKL come from the germline V gene. With 4 bases clipped from V and 7 bases from J, the junction kept 14 bases outside the gene matches. There are 16 residues in the CDR3. CDR3 loop: CASSLYLAGRGGEQYF. CDR3 nucleotides: TGCGCCAGCAGCCTATACCTAGCGGGGCGCGGGGGGGAGCAGTACTTC.

The chain joins TRBV7-2 to TRBJ2-1; no firm D call. V gave up 1 base and J gave up 11 bases, with 9 bases separating them. Per germline, CDR1 SGHTA and CDR2 FQGNSA. This CDR3 contains 12 residues. CDR3 nucleotides: TGTGCCAGCAGCTTAGACGAGAAACAGCAGTTCTTC. Translation gives CASSLDEKQQFF. Using reference TRBV7-2 and TRBJ2-1 for the parts outside the CDR3, the full variable domain is GAGVSQSPSNKVTEKGKDVELRCDPISGHTALYWYRQSLGQGLEFLIYFQGNSAPDKSGLPSDRFSAERTGGSVSTLTIQRTQQEDSAVYLCASSLDEKQQFFGPGTRLTVL.

The J gene is TRBJ2-4, the V gene TRBV5-6, with 8 positions matching TRBD1. This CDR3 comprises 17 residues. Germline-derived CDR1 and CDR2 are SGHDT and YYEEEE. V was pared by 7 bases and J by 1 base, with 13 bases of the junction left unmatched. The CDR3 DNA sequence: TGTGCCAGCCACAGTTCCCACAGGGGGATGGCCAAAAACATTCAGTACTTC. It encodes CASHSSHRGMAKNIQYF. Filled out from reference TRBV5-6 and TRBJ2-4, the complete variable domain reads DAGVTQSPTHLIKTRGQQVTLRCSPKSGHDTVSWYQQALGQGPQFIFQYYEEEERQRGNFPDRFSGHQFPNYSSELNVNALLLGDSALYLCASHSSHRGMAKNIQYFGAGTRLSVL.